Included here is one T cell receptor (beta chain) sequence, with context. This entry belongs to a study of blood T cell repertoires in COVID-19. Assay: immunoSEQ multiplex PCR; the TCRdb copy retains only in-frame clones and omits some. In the table there are about 33,000 clones, 75% to 90% of which are singletons. The germline V gene has CDR1 SGHRS and CDR2 YFSETQ. V shed 5 bases and J 5 bases; nucleotides not matched to a gene: 16. The CDR3 has 19 amino acids. Sequenced material: peripheral blood. This rearrangement joins TRBV5-1 to TRBJ2-1; TRBD2 aligns across 13 bases. This sequence originates from a human donor in a cohort sampled during active COVID-19. CDR3 sequence reads: CASSYGLRGLAGENNEQFF. Written as DNA, the CDR3 is TGCGCCAGCAGTTACGGACTCCGCGGACTAGCGGGAGAAAACAATGAGCAGTTCTTC.